The 7 T cell receptor beta chains below all came from one sample that was sequenced in a study of CD8+CD57+ T cells in acquired aplastic anemia. CDR3 and TCR beta VDJ profiling relied on a genomic DNA template. TCRdb independently ran MiXCR on the reads; one entry per CDR3 protein. The data contain 200,000 to 250,000 distinct CDR3 sequences, 34% of them singletons. Sample: sorted CD4+, CD8+, or CD8+CD57+ T cells (not recorded which) from PBMCs. These receptors all stem from a human donor in good health, serving as a control.

This clonotype was recorded a few times. The chain combines TRBV5-6 with TRBJ1-2; TRBD1 is a possible D gene (5 bases). CDR1 and CDR2 from the germline V gene are SGHDT and YYEEEE. CDR3 length equals 14 residues. Trimming pared 3 bases from V and 1 base from J, leaving 10 bases between. The CDR3 reads CASSYRMDNYGYTF. In DNA form, the CDR3 reads TGTGCCAGCAGCTACAGGATGGATAACTATGGCTACACCTTC.

This clonotype was observed many times. The chain recombines TRBV7-3 with TRBJ2-7; 11 positions match TRBD2. The germline gives CDR1 SGHTA, CDR2 FQGTGA. The J segment lost 6 bases and the V segment lost 5 bases, leaving 9 bases of the junction unmatched. The CDR3 has 15 residues. The CDR3 loop reads CASSPRLAGLGEQYF. In DNA form, the CDR3 reads TGTGCCAGCAGCCCCCGACTAGCGGGATTAGGCGAGCAGTACTTC.

Ten or more counts support this clonotype. The rearrangement uses TRBV4-1 and TRBJ2-7, with 7 bases matching TRBD2. Germline values: CDR1 MGHRA, CDR2 YSYEKL. V trimming: 4 bases; J trimming: 3 bases; junction bases outside the gene matches: 9. The CDR3 has 15 residues. CDR3 bases: TGCGCCAGCAGCCGATCGCAAGGACTAGGCTACGAGCAGTACTTC. Protein: CASSRSQGLGYEQYF.

This sequence joins TRBV29-1 and TRBJ2-7; 10 nucleotides agree with TRBD2. Germline CDR1 and CDR2: SQVTM and ANQGSEA. This CDR3 comprises 14 residues. Losses at the gene ends were 7 bases for V and 6 bases for J; bases not matched to a gene: 12. CDR3 nucleotide sequence: TGCAGCGCCAGCAGGAGGACTAGCGGTTTCGAGCAGTACTTC. This gives the protein CSASRRTSGFEQYF.

This clonotype has a handful of counts. A much larger clone differs by one base, so this may be a read error. J is TRBJ1-2 and V is TRBV5-1, with 8 nucleotides matching TRBD1. Germline values: CDR1 SGHRS, CDR2 YFSETQ. Losses at the gene ends were 0 bases for V and 4 bases for J; bases not matched to a gene: 2. The CDR3 extends over 14 amino acids. The DNA for the CDR3 is TGCGCCAGCAGCTTGGGACAGGGGACCTATGGCTACACCTTC. Its translation: CASSLGQGTYGYTF.

This rearrangement joins TRBV6-2 or TRBV6-3 to TRBJ2-3; 11 positions match TRBD2. Germline V gene data show CDR1 as MNHEY and CDR2 as SVGEGT. The CDR3 has 15 amino acids. J gave up 4 bases and V 6 bases, and 6 bases lay outside the gene matches. The chain's CDR3 is CASSSRTSGPDTQYF. The CDR3 DNA reads TGTGCCAGCAGCTCCCGGACTAGCGGGCCAGATACGCAGTATTTT.

In its sample, this clonotype was seen many times. The rearrangement uses TRBV2 and TRBJ2-1; possibly TRBD2 for D (6 bases). Germline CDR1 reads SNHLY; CDR2 reads FYNNEI. CDR3 size: 14 residues. Trimming pared 5 bases from V and 6 bases from J, leaving 14 bases between. The CDR3 DNA sequence: TGTGCCAGCAGTACTGAGGGACTGGGCAATGAGCAGTTCTTC. As protein: CASSTEGLGNEQFF. The full variable domain, rest sourced from reference TRBV2 and TRBJ2-1, is EPEVTQTPSHQVTQMGQEVILRCVPISNHLYFYWYRQILGQKVEFLVSFYNNEISEKSEIFDDQFSVERPDGSNFTLKIRSTKLEDSAMYFCASSTEGLGNEQFFGPGTRLTVL.